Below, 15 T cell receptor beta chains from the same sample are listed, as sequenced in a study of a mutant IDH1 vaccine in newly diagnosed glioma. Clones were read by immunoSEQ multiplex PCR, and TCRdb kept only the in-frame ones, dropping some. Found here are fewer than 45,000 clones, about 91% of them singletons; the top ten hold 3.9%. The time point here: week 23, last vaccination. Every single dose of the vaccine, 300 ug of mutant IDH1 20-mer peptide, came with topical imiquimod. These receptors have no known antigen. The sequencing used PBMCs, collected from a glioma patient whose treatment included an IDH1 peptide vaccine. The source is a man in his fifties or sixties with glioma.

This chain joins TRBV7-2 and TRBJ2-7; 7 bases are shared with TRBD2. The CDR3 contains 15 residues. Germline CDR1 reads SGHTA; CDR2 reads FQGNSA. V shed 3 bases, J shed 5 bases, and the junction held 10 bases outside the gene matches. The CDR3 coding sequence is TGTGCCAGCAGCTTGTGGGAGAGCGGGATAGACGAGCAGTACTTC. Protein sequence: CASSLWESGIDEQYF.

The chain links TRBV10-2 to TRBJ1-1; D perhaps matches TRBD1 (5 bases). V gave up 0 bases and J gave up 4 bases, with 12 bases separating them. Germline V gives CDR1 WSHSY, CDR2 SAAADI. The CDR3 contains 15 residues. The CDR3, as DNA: TGCGCCAGCAGTGAGTCGGGAAGGGGAGGCACTGAAGCTTTCTTT. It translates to CASSESGRGGTEAFF.

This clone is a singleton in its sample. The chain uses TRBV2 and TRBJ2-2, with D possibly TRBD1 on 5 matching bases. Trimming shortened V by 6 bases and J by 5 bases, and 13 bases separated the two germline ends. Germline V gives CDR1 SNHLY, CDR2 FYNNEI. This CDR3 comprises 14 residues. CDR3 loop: CASSETGVTGELFF. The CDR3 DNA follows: TGTGCCAGCAGCGAAACAGGAGTTACCGGGGAGCTGTTTTTT.

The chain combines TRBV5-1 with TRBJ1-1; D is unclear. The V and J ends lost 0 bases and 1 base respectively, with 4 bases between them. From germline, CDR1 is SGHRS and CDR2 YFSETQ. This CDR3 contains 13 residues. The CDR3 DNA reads TGCGCCAGCAGCTTGGCCCCGAACACTGAAGCTTTCTTT. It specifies CASSLAPNTEAFF.

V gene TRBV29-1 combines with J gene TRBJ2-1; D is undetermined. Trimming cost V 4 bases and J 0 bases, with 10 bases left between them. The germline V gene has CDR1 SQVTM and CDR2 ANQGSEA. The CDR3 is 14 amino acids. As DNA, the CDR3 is TGCAGCGTTGTGTGGGAAAGCTCCTACAATGAGCAGTTCTTC. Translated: CSVVWESSYNEQFF.

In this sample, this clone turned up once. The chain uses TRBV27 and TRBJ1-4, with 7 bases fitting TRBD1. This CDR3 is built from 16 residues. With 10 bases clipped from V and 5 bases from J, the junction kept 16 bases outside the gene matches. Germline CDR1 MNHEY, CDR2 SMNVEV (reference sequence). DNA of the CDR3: TGTGCCATCAGCGCCGCCGACGACAGGGAGAATGAAAAACTGTTTTTT. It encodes CAISAADDRENEKLFF.

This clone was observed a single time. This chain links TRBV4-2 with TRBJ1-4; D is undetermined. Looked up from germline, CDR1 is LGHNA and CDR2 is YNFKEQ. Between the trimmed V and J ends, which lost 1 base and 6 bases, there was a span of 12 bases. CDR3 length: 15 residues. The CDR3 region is CASSQGAGEHEKLFF. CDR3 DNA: TGTGCCAGCAGCCAAGGCGCCGGGGAGCATGAAAAACTGTTTTTT.

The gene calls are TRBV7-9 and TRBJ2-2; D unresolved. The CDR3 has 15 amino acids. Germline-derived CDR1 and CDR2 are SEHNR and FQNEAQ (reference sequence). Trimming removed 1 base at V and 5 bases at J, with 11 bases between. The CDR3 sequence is CASSLGARKTGELFF. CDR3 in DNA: TGTGCCAGCAGCTTAGGGGCCAGGAAAACCGGGGAGCTGTTTTTT.

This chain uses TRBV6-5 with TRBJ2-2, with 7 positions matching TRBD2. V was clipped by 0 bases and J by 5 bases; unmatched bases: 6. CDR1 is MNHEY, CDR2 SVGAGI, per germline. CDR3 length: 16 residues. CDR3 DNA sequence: TGTGCCAGCAGTTACTCTGGGGGAGGGCCGACCGGGGAGCTGTTTTTT. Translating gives CASSYSGGGPTGELFF.

CDR3 sequence: CSAVQGGGNEQYF. For the CDR3, the DNA is TGCAGCGCTGTACAGGGGGGAGGCAACGAGCAGTACTTC. V usage is TRBV29-1 and J usage is TRBJ2-7; 8 nucleotides match TRBD1. The germline gives CDR1 SQVTM, CDR2 ANQGSEA. This CDR3 region has 13 residues. V was pared by 7 bases and J by 5 bases, with 10 bases of the junction left unmatched.

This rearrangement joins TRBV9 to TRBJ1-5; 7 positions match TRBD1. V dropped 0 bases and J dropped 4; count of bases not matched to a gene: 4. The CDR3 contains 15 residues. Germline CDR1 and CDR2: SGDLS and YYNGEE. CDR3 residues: CASSVGGTANQPQHF. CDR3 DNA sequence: TGTGCCAGCAGCGTAGGGGGGACAGCAAATCAGCCCCAGCATTTT.

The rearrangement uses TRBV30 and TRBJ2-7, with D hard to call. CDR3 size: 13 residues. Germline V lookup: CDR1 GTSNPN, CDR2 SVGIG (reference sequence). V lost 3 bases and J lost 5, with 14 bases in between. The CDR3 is CAWREPLFDEQYF. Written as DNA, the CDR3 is TGTGCCTGGAGGGAGCCTCTGTTCGACGAGCAGTACTTC.

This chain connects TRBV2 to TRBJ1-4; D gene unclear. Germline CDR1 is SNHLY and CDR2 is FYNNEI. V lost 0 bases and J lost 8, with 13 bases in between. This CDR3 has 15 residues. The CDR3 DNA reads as TGTGCCAGCAGTGAAGCGATCACAGTCTGGGAAAAACTGTTTTTT. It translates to CASSEAITVWEKLFF.

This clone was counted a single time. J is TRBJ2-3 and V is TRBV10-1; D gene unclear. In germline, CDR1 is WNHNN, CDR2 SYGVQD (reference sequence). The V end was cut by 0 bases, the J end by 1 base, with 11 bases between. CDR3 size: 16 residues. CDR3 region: CASSESQSVGTDTQYF. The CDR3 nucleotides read TGCGCCAGCAGTGAGTCGCAGTCCGTCGGCACAGATACGCAGTATTTT.

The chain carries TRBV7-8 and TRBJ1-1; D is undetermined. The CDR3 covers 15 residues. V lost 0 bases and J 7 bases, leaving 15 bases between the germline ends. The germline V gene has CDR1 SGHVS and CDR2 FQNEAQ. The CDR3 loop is CASSLAEGYLGEAFF. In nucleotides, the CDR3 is TGTGCCAGCAGCTTAGCGGAGGGATACTTAGGTGAAGCTTTCTTT.